The text below deals with one T cell receptor (beta chain). In its sample, this clone was seen once. Its antigen target is currently unknown. There are no base qualities to consult, and no much larger clone falls within one base. The data are from a study of blood T cell repertoires in COVID-19 (dated by TCRdb to the early 2020s). As for the study more broadly: Samples from collaborators originated in the United States, Italy and Spain and spanned both the acute and convalescent phases of COVID-19. The material from the prospective study consisted of cDNA or gDNA derived from T cells, B-cell-depleted T cells, or PBMCs. Deeply sampled blood TCRbeta repertoires from subjects exposed to, actively infected with, or recovered from COVID-19 were included in the dataset. A freely available public database, intended as a resource for researchers studying the immune response to SARS-CoV-2, is where the repertoires were released. The samples were drawn from the first 160 participants of the ongoing ImmuneRACE study and from 950 to 1,500 subjects provided by 6 global collaborators. A de-identified subject ID, COVID-19 status, age in years and sex were almost always included in the sample metadata. Where available, HLA class I and class II types were obtained from metadata supplied by the sample provider rather than from assay-based typing.

The immunoSEQ Assay, a bias-controlled multiplex PCR, was used to amplify TCRbeta CDR3 regions from genomic DNA. In the original analysis: Nucleated cell counts per sample were estimated from amplification of reference gene primers within the assay. To quantify the absolute abundance of each unique TCRbeta CDR3 rearrangement, sequence reads were collapsed and filtered. For each sample, productive Simpson clonality was calculated as the square root of Simpson's diversity index over productive rearrangements. TCRdb provides this immuneACCESS table in a form limited to in-frame rearrangements. Some clones are lacking; in checked studies, under half of them reflect an unresolved V gene, and why the rest are absent is not known. That table is the source of V, J and clone size, and D and trimming were worked out from the DNA. The sample profile shows a few hundred thousand clones; around nine tenths of them were found once. The ten largest clones represent 3.5% to 4% of the sample.

The collaborating institutions used their own protocols to collect whole blood in K2EDTA tubes. For TCRbeta analysis, collaborator samples were shipped as frozen whole blood, as isolated PBMCs, or as DNA extracted from either sample type. The CDR3 spans 15 residues, from the cysteine through the phenylalanine. The retained sequence is limited to the CDR3, 45 bases, with the frame set at the first base. From a lookup of the germline V gene (reference sequence), CDR1 and CDR2 are LNHDA and SQIVND. Trimming leaves V shorter by 5 bases and J shorter by 0 bases, with the junction holding 1 base beyond the gene matches. Paper-wide results and their limitations: Clinical and demographic metadata were provided uncurated, with the amount varying by source and participant.

Sequenced: peripheral blood. The receptor chain draws on TRBV19 and TRBJ2-1, with TRBD1 matching 10 junction bases. The clonotype originates from a woman between 50 and 59 years old with active or convalescent COVID-19. The CDR3 corresponds to CASSRDRGSYNEQFF. The nucleotides are TGTGCCAGTAGTCGGGACAGGGGCTCCTACAATGAGCAGTTCTTC. The CDR3, completed at both ends by the reference TRBV19 and TRBJ2-1 genes, gives the full variable domain DGGITQSPKYLFRKEGQNVTLSCEQNLNHDAMYWYRQDPGQGLRLIYYSQIVNDFQKGDIAEGYSVSREKKESFPLTVTSAQKNPTAFYLCASSRDRGSYNEQFFGPGTRLTVL.